This T cell receptor (beta chain) originates from a study of T-cell memory formation after mild COVID-19. Overall study results and limits: For contracting clones, CD4+ ones sat mainly in CM and EM, CD8+ in EMRA.

This clonotype was detected ten times or more. The antigen remains undetermined. The V end was cut by 11 bases, the J end by 2 bases, with 16 bases between. The V gene's germline CDR1 is ENHRY and CDR2 SYGVKD. The CDR3 extends over 13 amino acids. TCRdb reprocessed the 5' RACE reads with MiXCR, giving one entry per CDR3 protein. Of 120,000 or so distinct CDR3 sequences listed, about a sixth are singletons. The rearrangement joins TRBV10-3 to TRBJ2-7; a possible D gene is TRBD1 (5 bases). The sequence derives from an adult woman who had mild COVID-19 (a few samples of this study predate the infection). Cell type and time point are not known. The sample taken for sequencing was PBMCs or a T cell subset sorted from them (not recorded which). CDR3 DNA sequence: TGTGCCGTTCTTTCGACAGCTGCCTACGAGCAGTACTTC. This translates into CAVLSTAAYEQYF.